This TCR beta chain was identified in a study of blood T cell repertoires in COVID-19. The CDR3 runs to 14 residues. Germline CDR1 and CDR2: SGHAT and FQNNGV. The V gene lost 5 bases and the J gene lost 5 bases, with 13 bases spanning the gap. The method was immunoSEQ multiplex PCR; TCRdb's version includes in-frame clones alone and lacks a portion of them. The data contain about 430,000 clones, approximately 92% of them seen just once; the ten biggest clones take up about 1.1%. Participants reported their clinical history, and cohort assignment relied on those reports. Two negative PCRs, clearance, or symptom resolution were required of recovered Cohort 3 donors.

The sequencing sample was made of PBMCs or T cells enriched from blood (not recorded which). This clonotype originated in a man in his thirties or forties who had recovered from COVID-19. The J gene is TRBJ2-1, the V gene TRBV11-2; the D gene is possibly TRBD2 (5 bases). The CDR3 DNA follows: TGTGCCAGCAGCGGCGGGTTGGGTCACAATGAGCAGTTCTTC. It encodes CASSGGLGHNEQFF.